A single sample gave rise to the 20 T cell receptor beta chains below, sequenced in a study of blood T cell repertoires in COVID-19. The data were produced by immunoSEQ multiplex PCR, yet TCRdb's version contains in-frame clones alone and is incomplete. The sample has over 300,000 clones, nearly 90% seen once. Specimen: peripheral blood. The receptors here all came from a man aged 18 to 29 with active or convalescent COVID-19.

The count of this clone is one. CDR3: CASSPRDRERNGYTF. The CDR3 DNA reads as TGTGCCAGCTCACCCCGGGACAGAGAACGTAATGGCTACACCTTC. The J gene is TRBJ1-2, the V gene TRBV18, with TRBD1 matching over 7 bases. Trimming at V came to 3 bases and at J to 6 bases, leaving 10 bases not matched to a gene. Germline values: CDR1 KGHSH, CDR2 LQKENI. The CDR3 is made up of 15 amino acids.

The chain carries TRBV28 and TRBJ2-7; 10 nucleotides match TRBD2. Germline V gives CDR1 MDHEN, CDR2 SYDVKM. V lost 6 bases to trimming and J lost 2 bases; unmatched junction nucleotides: 4. The CDR3 has 14 amino acids. The CDR3 region is CASRLAGTTYEQYF. Here the CDR3 DNA reads TGTGCCAGCAGACTAGCGGGGACCACCTACGAGCAGTACTTC.

The chain joins TRBV11-2 to TRBJ2-2, with 10 bases lining up with TRBD2. CDR1 and CDR2 (germline): SGHAT, FQNNGV. CDR3 size: 15 residues. V lost 7 bases and J lost 0; bases outside the gene matches: 2. CDR3: CASKSGRANTGELFF. CDR3 DNA sequence: TGTGCCAGCAAGAGCGGGAGGGCGAACACCGGGGAGCTGTTTTTT.

In DNA, the CDR3 is TGTGCCAGCTCCCTGACACACCAAGAGACCCAGTACTTC. Translation: CASSLTHQETQYF. V gene TRBV18 combines with J gene TRBJ2-5, with D uncertain. CDR3 length: 13 amino acids. In germline, CDR1 is KGHSH, CDR2 LQKENI. The V end was cut by 6 bases, the J end by 0 bases, with 8 bases between.

The rearrangement joins TRBV28 to TRBJ2-5, with D perhaps TRBD2 (7 bases). There are 13 residues in the CDR3. The V end lost 6 bases, the J end lost 2 bases, and 10 bases lay between the germline ends. Germline loops: CDR1 MDHEN, CDR2 SYDVKM. CDR3 bases: TGTGCCAGCAGGGGGGGGCGGCAAGAGACCCAGTACTTC. It is translated as CASRGGRQETQYF. Supplemented by reference TRBV28 and TRBJ2-5, the full variable domain reads DVKVTQSSRYLVKRTGEKVFLECVQDMDHENMFWYRQDPGLGLRLIYFSYDVKMKEKGDIPEGYSVSREKKERFSLILESASTNQTSMYLCASRGGRQETQYFGPGTRLLVL.

This chain joins TRBV19 and TRBJ1-2, with D perhaps TRBD1 (6 bases). Germline V CDR1 and CDR2: LNHDA, SQIVND (reference sequence). This CDR3 contains 14 residues. Trimming shortened V by 7 bases and J by 4 bases, and 16 bases separated the two germline ends. The CDR3 region has the DNA TGTGCCAGTACCGCACAGGGTCTTGGCTATGGCTACACCTTC. It encodes CASTAQGLGYGYTF.

The chain links TRBV25-1 to TRBJ2-7; 12 nucleotides line up with TRBD1. Germline assignment: CDR1 MGHDK and CDR2 SYGVNS. V lost 3 bases and J lost 6; bases outside the gene matches: 6. The CDR3 contains 15 residues. The CDR3 is CASSEGGTGGSEQYF. The CDR3 DNA reads TGTGCCAGCAGTGAGGGGGGGACAGGGGGCTCCGAGCAGTACTTC.

J is TRBJ1-2 and V is TRBV7-2; 7 bases are a match to TRBD1. The junction had 12 bases not matched to a gene; V was cut back by 2 bases and J by 6 bases. This CDR3 is built from 16 residues. The germline gives CDR1 SGHTA, CDR2 FQGNSA. As DNA, the CDR3 is TGTGCCAGCAGCTTACCCCGCCCGACAGGGAAGAATGGCTACACCTTC. This translates into CASSLPRPTGKNGYTF.

This chain joins TRBV5-6 and TRBJ1-2; tentative D call: TRBD1 (5 bases). This CDR3 has 16 amino acids. Between the trimmed V and J ends, which lost 5 bases and 5 bases, there was a span of 22 bases. Germline CDR1 and CDR2: SGHDT and YYEEEE. This CDR3 is CASREGWGTSVYGYTF. The DNA of the CDR3 is TGTGCCAGCAGAGAAGGGTGGGGCACCTCTGTGTATGGCTACACCTTC.

The V and J genes are TRBV11-2 and TRBJ2-7; perhaps TRBD2 as D (6 bases). Deletions cut 0 bases from V and 3 bases from J, with 18 bases between. The germline CDR1 and CDR2 sequences are SGHAT and FQNNGV. The CDR3 has 17 amino acids. The CDR3 protein is CASSLDLLKDYHYEQYF. The CDR3 DNA reads as TGTGCCAGCAGCTTAGATCTGCTGAAGGACTATCACTACGAGCAGTACTTC.

The chain uses TRBV19 and TRBJ1-4; D unresolved. The CDR3 has 15 residues. CDR1 is LNHDA and CDR2 is SQIVND in the germline V gene (reference sequence). Trimming took off 6 bases at V and 3 bases at J, with 14 bases between the two ends. The CDR3 reads CASRPLASPNEKLFF. The CDR3 nucleotides read TGTGCCAGTAGGCCCCTAGCCAGCCCTAATGAAAAACTGTTTTTT.

The rearrangement links TRBV7-2 to TRBJ1-5; TRBD1 aligns across 8 bases. Germline assignment: CDR1 SGHTA and CDR2 FQGNSA. The V segment lost 5 bases and the J segment 6 bases; nucleotides outside the gene matches: 12. This CDR3 has 16 residues. The CDR3 DNA reads as TGTGCCAGCAGCCACTCCGGGACAGGCCTGGTTCAGCCCCAGCATTTT. Its translation: CASSHSGTGLVQPQHF.

CDR3 coding DNA: TGTGCCAGCAGTTACCTACAGGGTATTTGGAACGAGCAGTACTTC. It specifies CASSYLQGIWNEQYF. The chain has TRBV6-5 and TRBJ2-7; tentatively, D is TRBD1 (6 bases). The germline CDR1 and CDR2 sequences are MNHEY and SVGAGI. Trimming took off 2 bases at V and 5 bases at J, with 16 bases between the two ends. CDR3 length: 15 residues.

The count of this clone is one. The chain is built from TRBV19 and TRBJ2-7; 7 bases fit TRBD1. J was trimmed by 7 bases and V by 7 bases; bases with no gene match: 13. CDR1 and CDR2 from the germline V gene are LNHDA and SQIVND (reference sequence). The CDR3 loop spans 14 amino acids. DNA for the CDR3: TGTGCCAGTACGGACAGGCCGGAGACTACGGAGCAGTACTTC. Translating gives CASTDRPETTEQYF.

This clone was observed a single time. The CDR3 protein is CASRSDGGNTEAFF. As DNA, the CDR3 is TGTGCCAGCAGGTCGGACGGGGGGAACACTGAAGCTTTCTTT. The chain couples TRBV7-3 to TRBJ1-1, with D perhaps matching TRBD1 (5 bases). Per germline, CDR1 SGHTA and CDR2 FQGTGA. V lost 6 bases, J lost 1 base, and 12 bases lay in between. The CDR3 runs to 14 residues.

This clone was detected only a few times. The chain links TRBV6-2 or TRBV6-3 to TRBJ1-2; D remains unclear. Between the trimmed V and J ends, which lost 5 bases and 7 bases, there was a span of 11 bases. The V gene's germline CDR1 is MNHEY and CDR2 SVGEGT. The CDR3 sequence is 12 residues long. The CDR3 nucleotides are TGTGCCAGCAGTCTCCGAGGGCTTGGCTACACCTTC. Translation gives CASSLRGLGYTF.

The chain couples TRBV7-2 to TRBJ2-5; D is possibly TRBD1 (5 bases). The CDR3 runs to 13 residues. Between the trimmed V and J ends, which lost 7 bases and 4 bases, there was a span of 13 bases. Germline V gene sequence: CDR1 SGHTA, CDR2 FQGNSA. CDR3 protein: CASTEYRGETQYF. The CDR3 DNA reads TGTGCCAGCACCGAATATAGGGGAGAGACCCAGTACTTC.

V usage is TRBV4-1 and J usage is TRBJ2-3, with TRBD2 identical over 11 bases. The CDR3 totals 18 residues. The V gene's germline CDR1 is MGHRA and CDR2 YSYEKL. V gave up 6 bases and J gave up 3 bases; unmatched junction bases: 14. The CDR3 nucleotides are TGCGCCAGCAGTCGCACGAGTAGCGGGGGGGCCGGAACAGATACGCAGTATTTT. Protein product: CASSRTSSGGAGTDTQYF.

The genes are TRBV7-2 and TRBJ2-4; TRBD1 matches at 9 bases. Trimming took 5 bases from V and 0 from J; bases not matched to a gene: 14. The germline CDR1 and CDR2 sequences are SGHTA and FQGNSA. The CDR3 is 19 amino acids. CDR3 in amino acids: CASSTPGTGLDLAKNIQYF. DNA for the CDR3: TGTGCCAGCAGCACCCCCGGGACAGGGTTGGATTTAGCCAAAAACATTCAGTACTTC.

The CDR3 spells CATGQGTYGYTF. In nucleotides, the CDR3 is TGTGCCACAGGACAGGGGACCTATGGCTACACCTTC. The J gene is TRBJ1-2, the V gene TRBV25-1, with 9 positions matching TRBD1. The CDR3 extends over 12 amino acids. Germline values: CDR1 MGHDK, CDR2 SYGVNS. The junction had 4 bases not matched to a gene; V was cut back by 10 bases and J by 4 bases.